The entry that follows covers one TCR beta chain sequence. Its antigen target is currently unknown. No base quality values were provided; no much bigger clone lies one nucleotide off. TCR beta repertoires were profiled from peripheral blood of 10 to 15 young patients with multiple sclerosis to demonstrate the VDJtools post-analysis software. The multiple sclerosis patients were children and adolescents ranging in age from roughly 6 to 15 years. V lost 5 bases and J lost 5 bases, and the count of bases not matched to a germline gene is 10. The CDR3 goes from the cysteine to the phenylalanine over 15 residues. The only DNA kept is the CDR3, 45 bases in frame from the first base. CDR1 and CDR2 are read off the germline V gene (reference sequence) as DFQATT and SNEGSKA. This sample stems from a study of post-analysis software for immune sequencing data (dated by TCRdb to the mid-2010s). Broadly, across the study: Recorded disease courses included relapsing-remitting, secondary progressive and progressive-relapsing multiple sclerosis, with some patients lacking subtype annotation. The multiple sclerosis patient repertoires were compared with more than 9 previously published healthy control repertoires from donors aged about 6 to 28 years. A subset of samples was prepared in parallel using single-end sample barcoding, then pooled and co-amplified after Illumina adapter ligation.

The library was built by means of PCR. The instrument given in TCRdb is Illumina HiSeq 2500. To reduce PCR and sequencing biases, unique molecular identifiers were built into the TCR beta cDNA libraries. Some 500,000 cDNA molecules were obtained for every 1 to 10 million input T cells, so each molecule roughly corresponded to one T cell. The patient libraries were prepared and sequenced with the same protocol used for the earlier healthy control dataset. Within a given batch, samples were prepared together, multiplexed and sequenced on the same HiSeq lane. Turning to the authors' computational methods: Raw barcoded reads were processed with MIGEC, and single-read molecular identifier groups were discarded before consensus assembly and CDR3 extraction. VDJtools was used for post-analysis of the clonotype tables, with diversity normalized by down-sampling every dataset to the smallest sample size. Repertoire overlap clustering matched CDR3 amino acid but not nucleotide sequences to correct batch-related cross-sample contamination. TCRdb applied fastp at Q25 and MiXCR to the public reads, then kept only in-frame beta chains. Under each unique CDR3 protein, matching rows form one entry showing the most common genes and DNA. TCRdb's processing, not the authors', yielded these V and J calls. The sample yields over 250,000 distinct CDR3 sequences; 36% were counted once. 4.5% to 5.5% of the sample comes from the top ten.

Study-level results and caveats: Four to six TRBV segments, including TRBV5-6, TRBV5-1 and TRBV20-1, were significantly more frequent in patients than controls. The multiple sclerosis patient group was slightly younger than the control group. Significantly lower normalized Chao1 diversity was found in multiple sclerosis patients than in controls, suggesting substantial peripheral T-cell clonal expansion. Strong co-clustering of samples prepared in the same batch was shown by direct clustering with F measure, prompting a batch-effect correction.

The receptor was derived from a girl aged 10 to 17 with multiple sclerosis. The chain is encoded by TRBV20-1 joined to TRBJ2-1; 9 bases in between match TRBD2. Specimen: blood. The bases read TGCAGTGCTCAGATTAATAGCGGGGGACACAATGAGCAGTTCTTC. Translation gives CSAQINSGGHNEQFF.